The 6 T cell receptor beta chains given below trace back to one sample, sequenced in a study of T cell changes during pregnancy in multiple sclerosis. The data were produced by immunoSEQ multiplex PCR, yet TCRdb's version contains in-frame clones alone and is incomplete. The table has 55,000 or so clones, over 80% seen once. The specimen comprised CD4+ T cells from peripheral blood mononuclear cells, sampled after pregnancy. These receptors came from a female donor with multiple sclerosis, enrolled in a pregnancy study.

The chain joins TRBV19 to TRBJ1-2, with 11 bases that match TRBD1. Germline V gene data show CDR1 as LNHDA and CDR2 as SQIVND (reference sequence). V gave up 6 bases and J gave up 2 bases; unmatched junction bases: 8. This CDR3 has 16 amino acids. The CDR3 spells CASSSPGTGGNYGYTF. CDR3 in DNA: TGTGCCAGTAGCTCCCCGGGGACAGGGGGAAACTATGGCTACACCTTC.

The rearrangement joins TRBV21-1 to TRBJ2-4; the table calls TRBD1, which could not be checked here. TRBV21-1 is marked as a pseudogene. The CDR3 sequence is 17 residues long. For the CDR3, the DNA is TGTGCCAGCATCCCACCCATGGACAGGGGAGCCAAAAACATTCAGTACTTC. Amino acid sequence: CASIPPMDRGAKNIQYF.

The gene calls are TRBV11-2 and TRBJ1-2; 7 bases map to TRBD1. Germline V CDR1 and CDR2: SGHAT, FQNNGV. J lost 4 bases, V lost 4 bases, and 3 bases had no gene match. CDR3 length: 13 amino acids. Here the CDR3 DNA reads TGTGCCAGCAGCTCCCGGGACAGCTATGGCTACACCTTC. The encoded protein is CASSSRDSYGYTF. Filled out from reference TRBV11-2 and TRBJ1-2, the complete variable domain reads EAGVAQSPRYKIIEKRQSVAFWCNPISGHATLYWYQQILGQGPKLLIQFQNNGVVDDSQLPKDRFSAERLKGVDSTLKIQPAKLEDSAVYLCASSSRDSYGYTFGSGTRLTVV.

This chain joins TRBV9 and TRBJ1-1; tentative D call: TRBD1 (6 bases). Trimming took off 4 bases at V and 3 bases at J, with 13 bases between the two ends. This CDR3 is built from 14 residues. Germline values: CDR1 SGDLS, CDR2 YYNGEE. Here the CDR3 reads CASSPSPGDTEAFF. The CDR3 nucleotides are TGTGCCAGCAGCCCGAGCCCAGGGGACACTGAAGCTTTCTTT.

The chain couples TRBV27 to TRBJ2-2; tentative D call: TRBD1 (6 bases). Per germline, CDR1 MNHEY and CDR2 SMNVEV (reference sequence). V was shortened by 3 bases and J by 6 bases, with 20 bases between the two germline ends. The CDR3 runs 17 residues. The CDR3 DNA reads as TGTGCCAGCAGTTTTCTTAGAGGGGGACGGGGAGCCGGGGAGCTGTTTTTT. It specifies CASSFLRGGRGAGELFF.

The chain carries TRBV6-1 and TRBJ2-1, with D perhaps matching TRBD1 (5 bases). The CDR3 spans 14 residues. V was clipped by 2 bases and J by 3 bases, with 8 bases between them. Germline CDR1 reads MNHNS; CDR2 reads SASEGT. Written as DNA, the CDR3 is TGTGCCAGCAGTGAAATAGACAGCTACAATGAGCAGTTCTTC. Translating gives CASSEIDSYNEQFF.